The 3 T cell receptor beta chains listed next were all sequenced from one sample in a study of T-cell memory formation after mild COVID-19. MiXCR, run by TCRdb on the 5' RACE reads, gives a single entry per CDR3 protein. The table shows hundreds of thousands of distinct CDR3 sequences, with more than 15% occurring only once. Material: PBMCs or a T cell subset sorted from them (not recorded which). These receptors all stem from an adult woman who had mild COVID-19 (a few samples of this study predate the infection). Cell type and time point are not known.

In this sample, this clonotype turned up a few times. J is TRBJ2-1 and V is TRBV24-1; 7 bases are a match to TRBD1. The trim removed 2 bases at V and 8 bases at J, leaving 11 bases unmatched. The V gene's germline CDR1 is KGHDR and CDR2 SFDVKD. CDR3 length: 16 residues. CDR3 amino acids: CATSDSGFRGSDEQFF. The CDR3 DNA is TGTGCCACCAGTGATTCTGGATTCAGGGGGAGCGATGAGCAGTTCTTC.

The chain couples TRBV5-1 to TRBJ1-3; D remains ambiguous. V lost 6 bases and J lost 4, with 17 bases in between. The CDR3 runs 15 residues. The germline gives CDR1 SGHRS, CDR2 YFSETQ. In DNA, the CDR3 is TGCGCCAGCACCCCGGGCGGTTCTGGAGGAAACACCATATATTTT. Encoded protein: CASTPGGSGGNTIYF.

V and J are TRBV30 and TRBJ1-5; unclear D gene. Germline V gene data show CDR1 as GTSNPN and CDR2 as SVGIG (reference sequence). The CDR3 is made up of 14 amino acids. Between the trimmed V and J ends, which lost 0 bases and 7 bases, there was a span of 13 bases. Written as DNA, the CDR3 is TGTGCCTGGAGTGTCGGGTACGGAGCACAGCCCCAGCATTTT. Translated: CAWSVGYGAQPQHF.